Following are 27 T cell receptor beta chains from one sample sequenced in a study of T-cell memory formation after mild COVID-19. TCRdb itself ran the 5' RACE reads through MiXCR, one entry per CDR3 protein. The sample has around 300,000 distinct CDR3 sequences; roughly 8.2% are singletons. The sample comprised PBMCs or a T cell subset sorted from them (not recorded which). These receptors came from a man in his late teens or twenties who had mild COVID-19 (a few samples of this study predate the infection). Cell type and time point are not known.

This chain's CDR3 is CASSLMRGASTDTQYF. In DNA form, the CDR3 reads TGTGCCAGCAGTTTGATGCGGGGGGCCAGCACAGATACGCAGTATTTT. The gene calls are TRBV12-3 or TRBV12-4 and TRBJ2-3; TRBD2 aligns across 8 bases. This CDR3 comprises 16 residues. V lost 3 bases to trimming and J lost 0 bases; unmatched junction nucleotides: 5.

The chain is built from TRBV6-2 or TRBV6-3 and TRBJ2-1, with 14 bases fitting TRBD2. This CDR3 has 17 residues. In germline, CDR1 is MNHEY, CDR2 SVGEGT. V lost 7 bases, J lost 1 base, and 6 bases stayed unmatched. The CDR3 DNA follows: TGTGCCAGCACCGGGACTAGCGGGGGCCGTTCCTACAATGAGCAGTTCTTC. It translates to CASTGTSGGRSYNEQFF.

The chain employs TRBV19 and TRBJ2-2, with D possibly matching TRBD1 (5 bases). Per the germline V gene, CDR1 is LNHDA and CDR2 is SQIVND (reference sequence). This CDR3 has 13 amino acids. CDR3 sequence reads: CGTQDPNTGELFF. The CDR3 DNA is TGTGGCACACAGGACCCGAACACCGGGGAGCTGTTTTTT.

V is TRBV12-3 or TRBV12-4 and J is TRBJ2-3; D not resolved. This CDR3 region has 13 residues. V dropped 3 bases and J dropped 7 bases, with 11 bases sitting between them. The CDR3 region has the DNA TGTGCCAGCAGTTTTGACCGTCTGAATACGCAGTATTTT. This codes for CASSFDRLNTQYF.

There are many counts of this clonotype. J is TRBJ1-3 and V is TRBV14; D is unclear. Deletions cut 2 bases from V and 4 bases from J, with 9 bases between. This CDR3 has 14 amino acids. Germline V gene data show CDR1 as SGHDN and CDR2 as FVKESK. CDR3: CASSQQVRGNTIYF. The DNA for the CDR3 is TGTGCCAGCAGCCAACAGGTGCGGGGAAACACCATATATTTT. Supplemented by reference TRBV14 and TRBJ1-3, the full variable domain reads EAGVTQFPSHSVIEKGQTVTLRCDPISGHDNLYWYRRVMGKEIKFLLHFVKESKQDESGMPNNRFLAERTGGTYSTLKVQPAELEDSGVYFCASSQQVRGNTIYFGEGSWLTVV.

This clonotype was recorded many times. CDR3 region: CASSGLSGANVLTF. CDR3 in DNA: TGCGCCAGCAGCGGGCTCTCTGGGGCCAACGTCCTGACTTTC. The chain carries TRBV4-3 and TRBJ2-6, with D hard to call. The V end lost 5 bases, the J end lost 0 bases, and 5 bases lay between the germline ends. CDR1 LGHNA and CDR2 YSLEER come from the germline V gene. This CDR3 comprises 14 residues.

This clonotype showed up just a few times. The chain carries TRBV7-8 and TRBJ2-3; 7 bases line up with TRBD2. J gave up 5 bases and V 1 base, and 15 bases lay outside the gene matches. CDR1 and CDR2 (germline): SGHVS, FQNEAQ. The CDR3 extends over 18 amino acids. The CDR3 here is CASSLGPFRTRAEDTQYF. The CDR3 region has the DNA TGTGCCAGCAGCTTAGGACCCTTTCGGACTAGAGCGGAAGATACGCAGTATTTT. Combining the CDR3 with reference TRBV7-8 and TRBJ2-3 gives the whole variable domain GAGVSQSPRYKVAKRGQDVALRCDPISGHVSLFWYQQALGQGPEFLTYFQNEAQLDKSGLPSDRFFAERPEGSVSTLKIQRTQQEDSAVYLCASSLGPFRTRAEDTQYFGPGTRLTVL.

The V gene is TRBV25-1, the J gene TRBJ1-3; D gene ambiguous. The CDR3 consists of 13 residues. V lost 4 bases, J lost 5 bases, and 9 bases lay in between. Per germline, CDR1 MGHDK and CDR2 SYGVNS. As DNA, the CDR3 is TGTGCCAGCAGTGGTGCCGATAGAAACACCATATATTTT. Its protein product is CASSGADRNTIYF.

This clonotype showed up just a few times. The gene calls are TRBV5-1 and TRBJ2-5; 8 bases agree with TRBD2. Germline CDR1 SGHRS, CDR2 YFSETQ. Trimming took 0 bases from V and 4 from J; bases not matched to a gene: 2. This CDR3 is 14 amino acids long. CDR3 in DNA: TGCGCCAGCAGCTTGGCTAGCGGGCTAGAGACCCAGTACTTC. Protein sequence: CASSLASGLETQYF.

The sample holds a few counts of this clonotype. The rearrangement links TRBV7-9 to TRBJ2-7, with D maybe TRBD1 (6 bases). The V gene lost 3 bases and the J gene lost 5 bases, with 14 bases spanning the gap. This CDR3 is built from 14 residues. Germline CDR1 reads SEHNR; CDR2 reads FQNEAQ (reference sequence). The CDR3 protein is CASSLYTGTDEQYV. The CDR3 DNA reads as TGTGCCAGCAGCTTGTATACAGGGACCGACGAGCAGTACGTC.

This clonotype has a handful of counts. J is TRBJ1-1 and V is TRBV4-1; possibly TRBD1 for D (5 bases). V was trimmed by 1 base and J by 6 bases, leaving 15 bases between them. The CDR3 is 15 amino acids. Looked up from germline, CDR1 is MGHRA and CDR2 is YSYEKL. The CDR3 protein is CASSQVGQGGAEAFF. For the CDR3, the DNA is TGCGCCAGCAGCCAAGTCGGGCAGGGCGGTGCTGAAGCTTTCTTT.

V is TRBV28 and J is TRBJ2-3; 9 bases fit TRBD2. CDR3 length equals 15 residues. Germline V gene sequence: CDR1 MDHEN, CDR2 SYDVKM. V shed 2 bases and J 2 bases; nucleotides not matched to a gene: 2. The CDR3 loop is CASSLAGGHTDTQYF. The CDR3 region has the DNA TGTGCCAGCAGTTTAGCGGGGGGGCACACAGATACGCAGTATTTT.

The CDR3 protein is CASSLPQGGEQFF. The CDR3 nucleotides read TGTGCCAGCAGTCTCCCTCAGGGTGGTGAGCAGTTCTTC. V is TRBV12-3 or TRBV12-4 and J is TRBJ2-1; a weak D match, TRBD1 (5 bases). The CDR3 covers 13 residues. With 5 bases removed from V and 9 bases from J, the gap between germline ends came to 14 bases.

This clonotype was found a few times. CDR3 residues: CASEPRTANYGYTF. The CDR3 DNA reads as TGTGCCAGCGAACCCCGGACGGCCAACTATGGCTACACCTTC. The rearrangement joins TRBV5-8 to TRBJ1-2; D gene unclear. With 7 bases removed from V and 2 bases from J, the gap between germline ends came to 15 bases. Germline CDR1 is SGHTS and CDR2 is YDEGEE. The CDR3 runs 14 residues. Drawing the rest from reference TRBV5-8 and TRBJ1-2, the complete variable domain is EAGVTQSPTHLIKTRGQQATLRCSPISGHTSVYWYQQALGLGLQFLLWYDEGEERNRGNFPPRFSGRQFPNYSSELNVNALELEDSALYLCASEPRTANYGYTFGSGTRLTVV.

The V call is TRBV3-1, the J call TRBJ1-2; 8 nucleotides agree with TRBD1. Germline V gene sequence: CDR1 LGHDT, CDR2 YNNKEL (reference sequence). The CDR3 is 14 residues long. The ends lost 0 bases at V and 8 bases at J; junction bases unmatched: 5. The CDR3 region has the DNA TGTGCCAGCAGCCAAGATGGACAGGGAAGGGGCTACACCTTC. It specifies CASSQDGQGRGYTF. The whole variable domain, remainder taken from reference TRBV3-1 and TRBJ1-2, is DTAVSQTPKYLVTQMGNDKSIKCEQNLGHDTMYWYKQDSKKFLKIMFSYNNKELIINETVPNRFSPKSPDKAHLNLHINSLELGDSAVYFCASSQDGQGRGYTFGSGTRLTVV.

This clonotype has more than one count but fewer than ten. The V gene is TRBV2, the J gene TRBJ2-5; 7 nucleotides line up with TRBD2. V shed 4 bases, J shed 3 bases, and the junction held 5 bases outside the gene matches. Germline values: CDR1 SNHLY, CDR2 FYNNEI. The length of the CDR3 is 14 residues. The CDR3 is CASSGWGGKETQYF. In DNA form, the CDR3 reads TGTGCCAGCAGTGGGTGGGGGGGTAAAGAGACCCAGTACTTC.

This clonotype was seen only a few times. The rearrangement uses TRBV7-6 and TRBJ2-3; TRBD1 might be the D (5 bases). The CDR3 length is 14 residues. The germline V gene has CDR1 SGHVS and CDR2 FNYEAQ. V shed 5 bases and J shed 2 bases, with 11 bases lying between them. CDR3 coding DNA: TGTGCCAGCAGCCTACTCAGGGTCACAGATACGCAGTATTTT. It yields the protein CASSLLRVTDTQYF.

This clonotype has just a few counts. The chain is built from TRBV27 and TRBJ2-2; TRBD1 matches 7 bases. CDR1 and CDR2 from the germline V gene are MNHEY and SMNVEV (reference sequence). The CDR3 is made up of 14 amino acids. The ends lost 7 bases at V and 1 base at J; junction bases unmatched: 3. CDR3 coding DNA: TGTGCCAGCACCCGACAGGGGAACACCGGGGAGCTGTTTTTT. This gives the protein CASTRQGNTGELFF.

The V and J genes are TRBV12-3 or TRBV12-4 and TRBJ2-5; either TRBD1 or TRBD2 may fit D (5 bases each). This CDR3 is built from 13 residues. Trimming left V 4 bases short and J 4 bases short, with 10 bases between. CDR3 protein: CASSYPGTETQYF. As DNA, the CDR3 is TGTGCCAGCAGTTATCCGGGGACAGAGACCCAGTACTTC.

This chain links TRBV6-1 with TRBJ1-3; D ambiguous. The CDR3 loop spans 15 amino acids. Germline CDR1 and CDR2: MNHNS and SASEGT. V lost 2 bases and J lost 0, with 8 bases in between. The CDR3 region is CASSEWRLSGNTIYF. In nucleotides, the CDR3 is TGTGCCAGCAGTGAATGGCGACTCTCTGGAAACACCATATATTTT.

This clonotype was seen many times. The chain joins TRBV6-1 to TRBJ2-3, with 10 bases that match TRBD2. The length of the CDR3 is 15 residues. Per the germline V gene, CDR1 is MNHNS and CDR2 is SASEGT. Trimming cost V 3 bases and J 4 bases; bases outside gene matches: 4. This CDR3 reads CASSDTSGVPDTQYF. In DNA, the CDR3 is TGTGCCAGCAGTGATACTAGCGGGGTCCCAGATACGCAGTATTTT.

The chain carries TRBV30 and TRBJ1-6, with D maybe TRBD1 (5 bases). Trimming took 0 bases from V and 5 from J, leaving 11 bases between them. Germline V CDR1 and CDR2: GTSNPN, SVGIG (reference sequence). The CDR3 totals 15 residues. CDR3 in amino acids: CAWSVMGRNNSPLHF. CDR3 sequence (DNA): TGTGCCTGGAGTGTGATGGGACGGAATAATTCACCCCTCCACTTT.

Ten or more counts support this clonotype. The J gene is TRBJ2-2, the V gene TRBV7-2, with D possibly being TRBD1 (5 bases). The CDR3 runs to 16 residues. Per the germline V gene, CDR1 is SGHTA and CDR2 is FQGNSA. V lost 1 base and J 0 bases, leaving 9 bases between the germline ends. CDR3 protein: CASSLGGRSNTGELFF. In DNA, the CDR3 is TGTGCCAGCAGCTTAGGGGGCCGATCGAACACCGGGGAGCTGTTTTTT.

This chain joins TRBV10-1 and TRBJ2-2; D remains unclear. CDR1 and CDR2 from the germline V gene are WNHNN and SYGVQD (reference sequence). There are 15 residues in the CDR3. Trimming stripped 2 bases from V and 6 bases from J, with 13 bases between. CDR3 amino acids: CASSEILGSPGELFF. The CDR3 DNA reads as TGCGCCAGCAGTGAGATTCTAGGTTCACCCGGGGAGCTGTTTTTT.

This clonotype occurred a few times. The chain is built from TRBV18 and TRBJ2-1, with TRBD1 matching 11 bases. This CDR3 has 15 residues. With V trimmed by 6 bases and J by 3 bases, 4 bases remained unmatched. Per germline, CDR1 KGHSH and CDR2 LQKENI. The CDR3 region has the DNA TGTGCCAGCTCCCCGGGACAGGGGGTCTACAATGAGCAGTTCTTC. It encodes CASSPGQGVYNEQFF.

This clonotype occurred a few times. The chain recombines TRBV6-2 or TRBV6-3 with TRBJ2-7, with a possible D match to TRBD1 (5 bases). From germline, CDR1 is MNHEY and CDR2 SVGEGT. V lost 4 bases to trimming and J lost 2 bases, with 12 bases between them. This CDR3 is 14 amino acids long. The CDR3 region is CASSFTQGTYEQYF. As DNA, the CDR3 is TGTGCCAGCAGTTTCACCCAGGGCACCTACGAGCAGTACTTC.

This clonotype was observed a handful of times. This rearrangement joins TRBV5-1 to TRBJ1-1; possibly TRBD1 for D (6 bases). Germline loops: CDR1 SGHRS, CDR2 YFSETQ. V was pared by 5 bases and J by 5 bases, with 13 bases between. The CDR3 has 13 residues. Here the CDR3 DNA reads TGCGCCAGCAGAAGTACAGGGACTACTGAAGCTTTCTTT. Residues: CASRSTGTTEAFF. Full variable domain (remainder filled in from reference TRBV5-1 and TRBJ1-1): KAGVTQTPRYLIKTRGQQVTLSCSPISGHRSVSWYQQTPGQGLQFLFEYFSETQRNKGNFPGRFSGRQFSNSRSEMNVSTLELGDSALYLCASRSTGTTEAFFGQGTRLTVV.